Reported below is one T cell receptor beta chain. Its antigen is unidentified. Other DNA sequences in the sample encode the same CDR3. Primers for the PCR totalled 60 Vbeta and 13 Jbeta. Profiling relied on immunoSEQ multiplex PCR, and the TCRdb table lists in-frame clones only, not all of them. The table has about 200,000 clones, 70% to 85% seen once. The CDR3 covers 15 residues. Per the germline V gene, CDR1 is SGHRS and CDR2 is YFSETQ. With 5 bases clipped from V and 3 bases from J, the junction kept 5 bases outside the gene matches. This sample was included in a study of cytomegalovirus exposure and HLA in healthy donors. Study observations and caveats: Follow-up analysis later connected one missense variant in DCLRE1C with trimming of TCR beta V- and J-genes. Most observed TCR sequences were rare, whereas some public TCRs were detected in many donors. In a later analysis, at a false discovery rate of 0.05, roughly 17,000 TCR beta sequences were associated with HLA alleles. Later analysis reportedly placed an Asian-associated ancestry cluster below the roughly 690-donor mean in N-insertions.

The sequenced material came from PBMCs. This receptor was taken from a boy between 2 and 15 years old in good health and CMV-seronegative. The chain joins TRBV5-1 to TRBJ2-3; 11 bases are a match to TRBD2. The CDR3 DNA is TGCGCCAGCAGTTTAGCGGGGGGGCCGACAGATACGCAGTATTTT. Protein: CASSLAGGPTDTQYF.